The 21 T cell receptor beta chains below were found in one sample sequenced in a study of cytomegalovirus exposure and HLA in healthy donors. PCR was performed using 60 Vbeta and 13 Jbeta primers. Profiled with immunoSEQ multiplex PCR; TCRdb holds only in-frame clones, not every one. The sample has over 150,000 clones, 77% seen once. Material for sequencing was PBMCs. The source of these receptors is a woman aged 40 to 50 in good health and CMV-seropositive.

This clone occurred a few times. The chain is built from TRBV28 and TRBJ2-1; D is possibly TRBD2 (6 bases). The CDR3 is 16 residues long. Germline loops: CDR1 MDHEN, CDR2 SYDVKM. Trimming removed 6 bases from V and 0 bases from J, with 15 bases in between. CDR3 residues: CASSPGGGSSYNEQFF. The CDR3 bases are TGTGCCAGCAGCCCCGGGGGAGGCTCCTCCTACAATGAGCAGTTCTTC.

The chain's CDR3 is CASSQEAGTGGGDTQYF. The CDR3 DNA reads TGTGCCAGCAGCCAAGAAGCAGGGACAGGGGGGGGAGATACGCAGTATTTT. The V call is TRBV4-2, the J call TRBJ2-3, with 11 bases identical to TRBD1. J was trimmed by 5 bases and V by 0 bases; bases with no gene match: 7. From germline, CDR1 is LGHNA and CDR2 YNFKEQ. This CDR3 is built from 17 residues.

In its sample, this clone was seen a few times. The V and J genes are TRBV7-2 and TRBJ2-7; 14 nucleotides line up with TRBD2. The CDR3 length is 17 residues. Germline lookup yields CDR1 SGHTA and CDR2 FQGNSA. Trimming removed 5 bases from V and 5 bases from J; junction bases left unmatched: 11. The CDR3: CASSPGQLGLAGDEQYF. CDR3 sequence (DNA): TGTGCCAGCAGCCCTGGCCAACTGGGACTAGCGGGGGACGAGCAGTACTTC. Full variable domain (missing parts from reference TRBV7-2 and TRBJ2-7): GAGVSQSPSNKVTEKGKDVELRCDPISGHTALYWYRQSLGQGLEFLIYFQGNSAPDKSGLPSDRFSAERTGGSVSTLTIQRTQQEDSAVYLCASSPGQLGLAGDEQYFGPGTRLTVT.

This clone was found once. J is TRBJ1-1 and V is TRBV12-5; 7 bases map to TRBD1. This CDR3 spans 14 amino acids. The V gene end was trimmed by 7 bases and the J gene end by 3 bases; junction bases not matched to a gene: 8. Germline lookup yields CDR1 LGHNT and CDR2 FRNRAP. CDR3 sequence: CASVLQGTYTEAFF. DNA for the CDR3: TGTGCTAGTGTTTTACAGGGGACCTACACTGAAGCTTTCTTT.

The chain recombines TRBV12-5 with TRBJ2-1, with no clear D. The V gene's germline CDR1 is LGHNT and CDR2 FRNRAP. The ends were cut back, 3 bases at V and 8 bases at J, with 8 bases in the middle. The CDR3 totals 12 residues. In DNA form, the CDR3 reads TGTGCTAGTGGTTTACCGCGCGATGAGCAGTTCTTC. The encoded protein is CASGLPRDEQFF.

The chain has TRBV30 and TRBJ1-5; D is unresolved. CDR3 length: 16 amino acids. Germline-derived CDR1 and CDR2 are GTSNPN and SVGIG (reference sequence). Trimming took off 2 bases at V and 0 bases at J, with 14 bases between the two ends. The CDR3 sequence: CAWSFGNYYSNQPQHF. CDR3 sequence (DNA): TGTGCCTGGAGTTTTGGTAACTACTATAGCAATCAGCCCCAGCATTTT.

The rearrangement links TRBV7-2 to TRBJ2-2; D might be TRBD2 (5 bases). The germline CDR1 and CDR2 sequences are SGHTA and FQGNSA. The V gene lost 2 bases and the J gene lost 2 bases, with 6 bases spanning the gap. The CDR3 covers 14 residues. The CDR3 bases are TGTGCCAGCAGCTTAACTAGTAACACCGGGGAGCTGTTTTTT. This translates into CASSLTSNTGELFF. Together with reference TRBV7-2 and TRBJ2-2, the CDR3 gives the full variable domain: GAGVSQSPSNKVTEKGKDVELRCDPISGHTALYWYRQSLGQGLEFLIYFQGNSAPDKSGLPSDRFSAERTGGSVSTLTIQRTQQEDSAVYLCASSLTSNTGELFFGEGSRLTVL.

The sample holds a few counts of this clone. The rearrangement joins TRBV10-3 to TRBJ1-1; no clear D gene. V shed 4 bases and J shed 6 bases, with 6 bases lying between them. CDR3 size: 11 residues. Germline values: CDR1 ENHRY, CDR2 SYGVKD. The CDR3 protein is CAISVGPEAFF. In DNA, the CDR3 is TGTGCCATCAGTGTTGGGCCTGAAGCTTTCTTT.

The chain recombines TRBV27 with TRBJ2-6; TRBD1 agrees at 10 bases. Germline V gene data show CDR1 as MNHEY and CDR2 as SMNVEV (reference sequence). This CDR3 has 18 residues. V lost 1 base to trimming and J lost 0 bases; unmatched junction nucleotides: 3. CDR3 protein: CASSLFRTGGSGANVLTF. CDR3 nucleotides: TGTGCCAGCAGTTTATTTAGGACAGGGGGCTCTGGGGCCAACGTCCTGACTTTC.

J is TRBJ2-5 and V is TRBV6-1; TRBD2 aligns across 7 bases. Germline assignment: CDR1 MNHNS and CDR2 SASEGT. V shed 6 bases, J shed 2 bases, and the junction held 3 bases outside the gene matches. This CDR3 contains 13 residues. The CDR3: CASSVAGQETQYF. DNA for the CDR3: TGTGCCAGCAGCGTAGCGGGTCAAGAGACCCAGTACTTC.

V gene TRBV6-1 combines with J gene TRBJ2-7, with 7 bases identical to TRBD1. The CDR3 runs 14 residues. V lost 6 bases, J lost 3 bases, and 8 bases stayed unmatched. CDR1 is MNHNS, CDR2 SASEGT, per germline. The CDR3 DNA follows: TGTGCCAGCAGAAGTTACAGGGGAAGCTACGAGCAGTACTTC. Protein sequence: CASRSYRGSYEQYF.

This chain links TRBV7-9 with TRBJ1-4; tentative D call: TRBD1 (5 bases). V gave up 7 bases and J gave up 7 bases, with 16 bases separating them. Looked up from germline, CDR1 is SEHNR and CDR2 is FQNEAQ (reference sequence). The CDR3 totals 14 residues. The CDR3 loop reads CASTRGGGGEKLFF. In nucleotides, the CDR3 is TGTGCCAGCACTCGGGGGGGAGGCGGTGAAAAACTGTTTTTT.

This clone was recorded only once. The chain is built from TRBV10-3 and TRBJ2-7; possible D gene TRBD1, 7 bases. The V end was cut by 4 bases, the J end by 2 bases, with 15 bases between. CDR3 size: 15 residues. Germline V gene lookup returns CDR1 ENHRY and CDR2 SYGVKD. The CDR3 DNA follows: TGTGCCATCAGTGGTGGGGGGCAGGGGGCCTACGAGCAGTACTTC. It is translated as CAISGGGQGAYEQYF.

The V call is TRBV19, the J call TRBJ1-5; D possibly corresponds to TRBD1 (6 bases). The CDR3 length is 14 residues. Per the germline V gene, CDR1 is LNHDA and CDR2 is SQIVND (reference sequence). V was trimmed by 1 base and J by 5 bases, leaving 9 bases between them. For the CDR3, the DNA is TGTGCCAGTAGTATAGCGGGGGGCGATCAGCCCCAGCATTTT. Its translation is CASSIAGGDQPQHF.

V is TRBV6-1 and J is TRBJ1-6; D call uncertain. Looked up from germline, CDR1 is MNHNS and CDR2 is SASEGT. This CDR3 contains 15 residues. Trimming took off 0 bases at V and 9 bases at J, with 12 bases between the two ends. Here the CDR3 DNA reads TGTGCCAGCAGTGAAGCGCTCGGTTTCTTTTCACCCCTCCACTTT. The encoded protein is CASSEALGFFSPLHF.

This rearrangement joins TRBV4-3 to TRBJ1-2, with 10 bases fitting TRBD1. Trimming removed 0 bases from V and 6 bases from J; junction bases left unmatched: 7. CDR1 LGHNA and CDR2 YSLEER come from the germline V gene. The CDR3 consists of 16 residues. CDR3 loop: CASSQDRGGTGDGYTF. CDR3 in DNA: TGCGCCAGCAGCCAAGATAGGGGAGGGACAGGGGATGGCTACACCTTC.

J is TRBJ1-3 and V is TRBV6-5; 9 bases match TRBD1. V lost 6 bases, J lost 0 bases, and 3 bases stayed unmatched. Germline-derived CDR1 and CDR2 are MNHEY and SVGAGI. CDR3 size: 15 residues. CDR3 residues: CASSRDRDSGNTIYF. The CDR3 DNA is TGTGCCAGCAGCCGGGACAGGGACTCTGGAAACACCATATATTTT.

This chain uses TRBV7-2 with TRBJ2-5; 8 bases match TRBD2. Germline V lookup: CDR1 SGHTA, CDR2 FQGNSA. The CDR3 runs to 14 residues. The V segment lost 5 bases and the J segment 1 base; nucleotides outside the gene matches: 3. The CDR3 loop is CASSLAGGQETQYF. CDR3 coding DNA: TGTGCCAGCAGCCTCGCGGGGGGCCAAGAGACCCAGTACTTC.

V and J are TRBV6-1 and TRBJ2-7; tentative D call: TRBD1 (5 bases). V lost 4 bases and J lost 3, with 13 bases in between. Germline CDR1 is MNHNS and CDR2 is SASEGT. The CDR3 runs to 14 residues. This CDR3 is CASSGGLLSYEQYF. Here the CDR3 DNA reads TGTGCCAGCAGTGGGGGCCTTTTGAGCTACGAGCAGTACTTC.

This sequence joins TRBV7-2 and TRBJ2-7; 14 positions match TRBD2. There are 16 residues in the CDR3. After removal of 3 bases from V and 3 bases from J, the junction contained 4 bases not matched to a gene. CDR1 SGHTA and CDR2 FQGNSA come from the germline V gene. The CDR3 loop reads CASSLGLAGVNYEQYF. The CDR3 DNA follows: TGTGCCAGCAGCTTGGGACTAGCGGGGGTTAACTACGAGCAGTACTTC.

The CDR3 coding sequence is TGTGCCAGCAGTCTAGGACTAGCGGGAGATACGCAGTATTTT. Protein sequence: CASSLGLAGDTQYF. The rearrangement joins TRBV27 to TRBJ2-3; 11 bases line up with TRBD2. This CDR3 comprises 14 residues. J was trimmed by 5 bases and V by 5 bases; bases with no gene match: 3. Per the germline V gene, CDR1 is MNHEY and CDR2 is SMNVEV (reference sequence).